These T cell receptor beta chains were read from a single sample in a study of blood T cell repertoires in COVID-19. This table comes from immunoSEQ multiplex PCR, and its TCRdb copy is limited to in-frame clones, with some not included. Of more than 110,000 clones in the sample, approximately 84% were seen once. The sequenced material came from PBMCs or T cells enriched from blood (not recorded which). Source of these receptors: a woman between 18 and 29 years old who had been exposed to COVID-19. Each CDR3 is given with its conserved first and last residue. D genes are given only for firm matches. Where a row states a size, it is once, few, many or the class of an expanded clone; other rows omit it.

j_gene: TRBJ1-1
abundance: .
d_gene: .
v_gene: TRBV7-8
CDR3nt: TGTGCCAGCAGCATCGGGCGGGGGCGCACTGAAGCTTTCTTT
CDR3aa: CASSIGRGRTEAFF

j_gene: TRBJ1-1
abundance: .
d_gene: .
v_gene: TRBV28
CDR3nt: TGTGCCAGCATCACCCCCGGGTCATCGAATAAAGCTTTCTTT
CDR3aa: CASITPGSSNKAFF

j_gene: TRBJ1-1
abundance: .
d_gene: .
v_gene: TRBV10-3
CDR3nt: TGTGCCATCAGTACCAGCGCTGAAGCTTTCTTT
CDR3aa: CAISTSAEAFF

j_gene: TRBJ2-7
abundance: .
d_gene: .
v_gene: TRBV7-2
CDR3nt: TGTGCCAGCAGCTTAGCGCCCCCCAGATCTTACGAGCAGTACTTC
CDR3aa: CASSLAPPRSYEQYF

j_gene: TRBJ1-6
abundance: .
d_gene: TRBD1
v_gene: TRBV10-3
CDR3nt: TGTGCCATCAGTGTCGGGGACAGCTATAATTCACCCCTCCACTTT
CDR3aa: CAISVGDSYNSPLHF

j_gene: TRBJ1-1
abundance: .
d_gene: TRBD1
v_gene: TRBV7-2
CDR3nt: TGTGCCAGCAGACAGAGACAGGGGGCGATGAACACTGAAGCTTTCTTT
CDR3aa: CASRQRQGAMNTEAFF

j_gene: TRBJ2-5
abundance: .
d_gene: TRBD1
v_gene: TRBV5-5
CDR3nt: TGTGCCAGCAGCTCGGGACAGGTCCCAGAGACCCAGTACTTC
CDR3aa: CASSSGQVPETQYF

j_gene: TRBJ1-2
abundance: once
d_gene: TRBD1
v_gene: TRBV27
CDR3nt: TGTGCCAGCAGTGGAAAACCGGGACAGCGCTATGGCTACACCTTC
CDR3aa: CASSGKPGQRYGYTF

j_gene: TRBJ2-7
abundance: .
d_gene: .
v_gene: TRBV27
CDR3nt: TGTGCCAGCAGCCCGGCCGGCGGGGCTACCTACGAGCAGTACTTC
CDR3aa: CASSPAGGATYEQYF

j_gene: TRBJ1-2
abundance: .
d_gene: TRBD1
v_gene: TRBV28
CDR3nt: TGTGCCAGCAGTCCTTTCGACAGGGGGCTAGGTGGCTACACCTTC
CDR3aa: CASSPFDRGLGGYTF

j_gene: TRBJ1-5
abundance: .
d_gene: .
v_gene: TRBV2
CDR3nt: TGTGCCAGCAGTGAAGCTCTCTACCTTGAGCCCCAGCATTTT
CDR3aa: CASSEALYLEPQHF

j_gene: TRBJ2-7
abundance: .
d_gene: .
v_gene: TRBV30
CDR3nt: TGTGCCTGGATCGGACATTACGAGCAGTACTTC
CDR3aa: CAWIGHYEQYF

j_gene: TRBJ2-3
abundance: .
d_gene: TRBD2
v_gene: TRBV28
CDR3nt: TGTGCCAGCAGTTTACTAAGCGGGACGACAGATACGCAGTATTTT
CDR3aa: CASSLLSGTTDTQYF

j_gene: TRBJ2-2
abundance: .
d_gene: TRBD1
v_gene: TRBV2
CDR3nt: TGTGCCAGCAGACGGGACAGGGAGATCGGGGAGCTGTTTTTT
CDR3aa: CASRRDREIGELFF

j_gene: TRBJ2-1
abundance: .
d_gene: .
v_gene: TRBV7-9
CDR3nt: TGTGCCAGCAGCCGCTTATTCGTGGGAGTGGGGAATGAGCAGTTCTTC
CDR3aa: CASSRLFVGVGNEQFF

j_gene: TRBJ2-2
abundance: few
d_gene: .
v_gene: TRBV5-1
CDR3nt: TGCGCCAGCAGCTTCCAGGGGGGCACCGGGGAGCTGTTTTTT
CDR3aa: CASSFQGGTGELFF

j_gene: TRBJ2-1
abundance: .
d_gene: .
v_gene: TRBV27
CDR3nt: TGTGCCAGCATTAGCAGCAGCTCCTACAATGAGCAGTTCTTC
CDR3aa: CASISSSSYNEQFF

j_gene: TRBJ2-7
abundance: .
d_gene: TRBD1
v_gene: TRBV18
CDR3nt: TGTGCCAGCTCATGGGCCCCTCCGGGACAGGGCCACGAGCAGTACTTC
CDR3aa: CASSWAPPGQGHEQYF

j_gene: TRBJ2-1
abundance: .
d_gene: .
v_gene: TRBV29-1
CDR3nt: TGCAGCGTTGGAAGCCCCCCGGGACACTATGCTGAGCAGTTCTTC
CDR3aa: CSVGSPPGHYAEQFF

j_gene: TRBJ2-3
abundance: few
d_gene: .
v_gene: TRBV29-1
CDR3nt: TGCAGCGTTGGCCAGGGATCTAGCACAGATACGCAGTATTTT
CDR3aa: CSVGQGSSTDTQYF

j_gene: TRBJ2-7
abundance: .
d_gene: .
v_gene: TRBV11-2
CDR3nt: TGTGCCAGCAGTCATCCGGTGGGACAAATCTCGCTCGAGCAGTACTTC
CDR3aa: CASSHPVGQISLEQYF

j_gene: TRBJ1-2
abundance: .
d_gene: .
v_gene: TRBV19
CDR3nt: TGTGCCAGTAGTTCCTCCTCGACAGTTGACTATGGCTACACCTTC
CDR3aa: CASSSSSTVDYGYTF

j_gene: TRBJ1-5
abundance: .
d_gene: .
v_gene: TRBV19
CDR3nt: TGTGCCAGTAGTATTGGGGGGAATCAGCCCCAGCATTTT
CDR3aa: CASSIGGNQPQHF

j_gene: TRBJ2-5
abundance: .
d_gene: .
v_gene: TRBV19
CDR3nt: TGTGCCAGTAGTCCTCGCGGGGCCCTGGGCCAAGAGACCCAGTACTTC
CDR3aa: CASSPRGALGQETQYF

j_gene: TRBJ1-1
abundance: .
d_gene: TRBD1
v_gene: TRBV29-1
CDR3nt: TGCAGCGTTGATACAGGGGGCCGGGACACTGAAGCTTTCTTT
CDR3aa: CSVDTGGRDTEAFF

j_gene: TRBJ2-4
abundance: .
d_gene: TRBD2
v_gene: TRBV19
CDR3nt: TGTGCCAGTAGTATCTCCCCGGGAGGAACACTAGCCAAAAACATTCAGTACTTC
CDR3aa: CASSISPGGTLAKNIQYF

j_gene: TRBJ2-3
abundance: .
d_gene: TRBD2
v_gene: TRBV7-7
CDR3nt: TGTGCCAGCAGCTCTGGACTAGCGGCCCTAGATACGCAGTATTTT
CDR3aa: CASSSGLAALDTQYF

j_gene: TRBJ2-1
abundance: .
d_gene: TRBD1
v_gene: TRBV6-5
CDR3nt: TGTGCCAGCGGTAGGGACAGTGCCTACAATGAGCAGTTCTTC
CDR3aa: CASGRDSAYNEQFF

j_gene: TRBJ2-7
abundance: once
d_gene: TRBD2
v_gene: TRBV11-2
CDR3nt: TGTGCCAGCAGCCGTAGCGGGAGTGCCTACGAGCAGTACTTC
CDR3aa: CASSRSGSAYEQYF

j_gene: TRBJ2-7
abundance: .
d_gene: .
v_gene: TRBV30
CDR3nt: TGTGCCTGGAGTTCATCAGGGTTCTACGAGCAGTACTTC
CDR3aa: CAWSSSGFYEQYF

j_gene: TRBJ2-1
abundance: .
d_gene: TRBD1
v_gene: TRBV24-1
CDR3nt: TGTGCCACCAGTGATTCAGGGACAGGGGGCTATGAGCAGTTCTTC
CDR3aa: CATSDSGTGGYEQFF

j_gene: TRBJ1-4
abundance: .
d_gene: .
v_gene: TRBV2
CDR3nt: TGTGCCAGCAGGGGACAAGCAACTAATGAAAAACTGTTTTTT
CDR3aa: CASRGQATNEKLFF

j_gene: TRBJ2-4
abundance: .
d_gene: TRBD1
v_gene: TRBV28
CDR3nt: TGTGCCAGCAGACCCACAGGGGGCAAGGCCAAAAACATTCAGTACTTC
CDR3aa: CASRPTGGKAKNIQYF

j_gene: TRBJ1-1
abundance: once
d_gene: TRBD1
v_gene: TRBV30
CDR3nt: TGTGCCTGGAGCTCGGGACAGGGCTGGGAAGCTTTCTTT
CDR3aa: CAWSSGQGWEAFF

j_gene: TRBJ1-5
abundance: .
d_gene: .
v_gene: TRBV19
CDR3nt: TGTGCCAGTAGTTTCGGCAATCAGCCCCAGCATTTT
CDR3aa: CASSFGNQPQHF

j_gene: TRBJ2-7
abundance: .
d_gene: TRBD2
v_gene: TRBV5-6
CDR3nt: TGTGCCAGCAGCTTGGGTGCTGCGGGAGTAGTCTACGAGCAGTACTTC
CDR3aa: CASSLGAAGVVYEQYF

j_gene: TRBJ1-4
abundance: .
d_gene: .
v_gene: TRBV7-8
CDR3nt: TGTGCCAGCAGCGCATACAGGGTTTTCAGTGAAAAACTGTTTTTT
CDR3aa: CASSAYRVFSEKLFF

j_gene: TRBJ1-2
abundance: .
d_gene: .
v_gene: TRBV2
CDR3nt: TGTGCCAGCAGTGAAAGTCAGCAGGCTCCCCTCTATGGCTACACCTTC
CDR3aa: CASSESQQAPLYGYTF

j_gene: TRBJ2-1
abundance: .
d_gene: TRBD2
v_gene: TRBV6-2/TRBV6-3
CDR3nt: TGTGCCAGCAGTTACTGGACTAGCGCGTACAATGAGCAGTTCTTC
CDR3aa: CASSYWTSAYNEQFF

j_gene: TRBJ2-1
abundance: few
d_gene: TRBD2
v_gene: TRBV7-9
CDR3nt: TGTGCCAGCAGCTTAACGCGGGAGGGTGAGCAGTTCTTC
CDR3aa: CASSLTREGEQFF

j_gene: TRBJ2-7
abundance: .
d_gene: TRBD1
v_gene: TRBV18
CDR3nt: TGTGCCAGCTCACCACCGGGGACAGGGGAAACTGGCGAGCAGTACTTC
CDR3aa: CASSPPGTGETGEQYF

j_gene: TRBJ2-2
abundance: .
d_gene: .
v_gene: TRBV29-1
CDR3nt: TGCAGCGTTGTAGATATCGCGAACACCGGGGAGCTGTTTTTT
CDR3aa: CSVVDIANTGELFF

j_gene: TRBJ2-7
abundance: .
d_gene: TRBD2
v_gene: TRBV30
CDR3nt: TGTGCCGCCGTACTAGCGGGAGAGTACGAGCAGTACTTC
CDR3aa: CAAVLAGEYEQYF

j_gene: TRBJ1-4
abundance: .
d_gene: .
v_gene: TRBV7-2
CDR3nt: TGTGCCAGCAGCTTTGAACCGGGGGATAGTGAAAAACTGTTTTTT
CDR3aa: CASSFEPGDSEKLFF

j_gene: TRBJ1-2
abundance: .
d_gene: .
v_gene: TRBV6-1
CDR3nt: TGTGCCAGCAGTGAACCCTGGCAGGGAGGGTATGGCTACACCTTC
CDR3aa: CASSEPWQGGYGYTF

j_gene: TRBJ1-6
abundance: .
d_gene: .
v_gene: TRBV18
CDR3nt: TGTGCCAGCTCTTCCAGGGATCCACCCCTCCACTTT
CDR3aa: CASSSRDPPLHF

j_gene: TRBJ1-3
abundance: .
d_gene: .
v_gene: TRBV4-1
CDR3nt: TGCGCCAGCAGCCCCACTCTCCCCACAGGTGGCGTTTCTGGAAACACCATATATTTT
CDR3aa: CASSPTLPTGGVSGNTIYF

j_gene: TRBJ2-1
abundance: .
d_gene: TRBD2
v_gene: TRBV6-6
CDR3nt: TGTGCCAGCAGTTACAAGCGGGAGGGCCATCATGAGCAGTTCTTC
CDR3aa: CASSYKREGHHEQFF

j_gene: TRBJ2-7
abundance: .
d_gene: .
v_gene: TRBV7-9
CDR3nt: TGTGCCAGCAGCCCAGCCTACGAGCAGTACTTC
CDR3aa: CASSPAYEQYF

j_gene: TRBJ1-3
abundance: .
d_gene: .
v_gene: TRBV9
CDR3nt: TGTGCCAGCAGCGCTACAGGGTTTGGAAACACCATATATTTT
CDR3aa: CASSATGFGNTIYF

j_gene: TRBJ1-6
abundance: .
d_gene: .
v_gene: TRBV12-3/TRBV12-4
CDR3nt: TGTGCCAGCAGTTCGACGGGGGATTCACCCCTCCACTTT
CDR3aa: CASSSTGDSPLHF

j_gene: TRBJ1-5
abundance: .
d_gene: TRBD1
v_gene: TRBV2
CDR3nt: TGTGCCAGCAGGGAGGACAGGGGAGGGTTTCAGCCCCAGCATTTT
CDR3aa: CASREDRGGFQPQHF

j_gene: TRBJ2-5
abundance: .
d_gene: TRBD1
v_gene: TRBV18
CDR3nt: TGTGCCAGCTCACCGCCACAGGGGGCTATCCAAGAGACCCAGTACTTC
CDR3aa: CASSPPQGAIQETQYF

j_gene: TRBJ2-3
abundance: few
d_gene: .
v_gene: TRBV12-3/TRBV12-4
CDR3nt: TGTGCCAGCAGCCCAGCGGCAGCATATACGCAGTATTTT
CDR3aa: CASSPAAAYTQYF

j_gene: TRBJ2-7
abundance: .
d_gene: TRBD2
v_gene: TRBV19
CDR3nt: TGTGCCAGTAGTCCAACACTAGCGGGAGGTTACGAGCAGTACTTC
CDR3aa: CASSPTLAGGYEQYF

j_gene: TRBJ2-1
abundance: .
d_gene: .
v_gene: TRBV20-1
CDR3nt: TGCAGTGCTAGTAGTGACAGCAGGAACAATGAGCAGTTCTTC
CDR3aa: CSASSDSRNNEQFF

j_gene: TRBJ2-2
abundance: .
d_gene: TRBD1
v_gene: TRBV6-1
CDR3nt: TGTGCCAGCAGTGAGACAGGGACCGGGGAGCTGTTTTTT
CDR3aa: CASSETGTGELFF

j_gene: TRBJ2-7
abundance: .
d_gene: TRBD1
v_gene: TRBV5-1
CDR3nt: TGCGCCAGCAGAGAGGAAGGGACAGGATCAAGCTTC
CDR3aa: CASREEGTGSSF

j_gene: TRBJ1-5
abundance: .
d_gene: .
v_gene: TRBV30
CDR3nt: TGTGCCTGGGGGGACTTTGGCCCAGGTAGCAATCAGCCCCAGCATTTT
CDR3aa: CAWGDFGPGSNQPQHF